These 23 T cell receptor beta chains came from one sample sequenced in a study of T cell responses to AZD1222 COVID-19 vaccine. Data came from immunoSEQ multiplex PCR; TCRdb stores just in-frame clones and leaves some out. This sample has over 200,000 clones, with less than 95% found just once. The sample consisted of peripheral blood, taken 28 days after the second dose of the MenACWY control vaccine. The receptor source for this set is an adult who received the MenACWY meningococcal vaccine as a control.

CDR3 protein: CASKLQGIPYEQYF. As DNA, the CDR3 is TGTGCCAGCAAGCTACAGGGCATCCCCTACGAGCAGTACTTC. The V and J genes are TRBV28 and TRBJ2-7; D might be TRBD1 (6 bases). This CDR3 comprises 14 residues. CDR1 MDHEN and CDR2 SYDVKM come from the germline V gene. V was pared by 7 bases and J by 2 bases, with 15 bases between.

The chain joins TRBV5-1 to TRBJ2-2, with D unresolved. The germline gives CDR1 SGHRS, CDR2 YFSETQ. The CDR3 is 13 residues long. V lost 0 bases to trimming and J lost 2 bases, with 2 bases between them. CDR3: CASSLGNTGELFF. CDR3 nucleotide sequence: TGCGCCAGCAGCTTGGGAAACACCGGGGAGCTGTTTTTT.

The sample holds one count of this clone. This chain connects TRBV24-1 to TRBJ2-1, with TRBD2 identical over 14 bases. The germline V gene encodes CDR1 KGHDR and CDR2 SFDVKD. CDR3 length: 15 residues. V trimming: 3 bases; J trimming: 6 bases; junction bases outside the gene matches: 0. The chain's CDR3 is CATSDGTSGSNEQFF. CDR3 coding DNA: TGTGCCACCAGTGATGGGACTAGCGGGAGCAATGAGCAGTTCTTC.

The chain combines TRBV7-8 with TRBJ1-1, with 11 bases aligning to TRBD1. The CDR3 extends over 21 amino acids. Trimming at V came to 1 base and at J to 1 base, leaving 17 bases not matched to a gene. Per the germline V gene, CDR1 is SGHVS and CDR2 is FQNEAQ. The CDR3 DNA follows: TGTGCCAGCAGCTTAGGGCTTGGGACAGGGGGTTGGGGCCTCGGGAACACTGAAGCTTTCTTT. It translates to CASSLGLGTGGWGLGNTEAFF.

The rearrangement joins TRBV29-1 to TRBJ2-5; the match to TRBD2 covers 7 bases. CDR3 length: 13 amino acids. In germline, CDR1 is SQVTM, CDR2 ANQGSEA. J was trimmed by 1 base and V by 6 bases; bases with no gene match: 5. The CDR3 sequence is CSVGPSGQETQYF. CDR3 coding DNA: TGCAGCGTCGGACCTAGCGGCCAAGAGACCCAGTACTTC.

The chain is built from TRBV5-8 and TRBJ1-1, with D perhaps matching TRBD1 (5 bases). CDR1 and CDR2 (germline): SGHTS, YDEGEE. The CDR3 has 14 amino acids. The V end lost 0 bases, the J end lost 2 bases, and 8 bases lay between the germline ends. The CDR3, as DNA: TGTGCCAGCAGCTTGGCTGGGACTAACACTGAAGCTTTCTTT. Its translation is CASSLAGTNTEAFF.

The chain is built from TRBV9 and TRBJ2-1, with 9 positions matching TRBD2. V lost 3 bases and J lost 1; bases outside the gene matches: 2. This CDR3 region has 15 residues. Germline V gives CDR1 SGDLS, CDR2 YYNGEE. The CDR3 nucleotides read TGTGCCAGCAGCGAGAGCGGGGGGTCCTACAATGAGCAGTTCTTC. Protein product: CASSESGGSYNEQFF.

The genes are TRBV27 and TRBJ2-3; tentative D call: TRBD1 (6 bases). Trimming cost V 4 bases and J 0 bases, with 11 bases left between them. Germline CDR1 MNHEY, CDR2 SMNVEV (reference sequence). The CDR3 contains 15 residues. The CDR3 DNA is TGTGCCAGCAGTTGGACAGTTACTAGCACAGATACGCAGTATTTT. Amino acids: CASSWTVTSTDTQYF.

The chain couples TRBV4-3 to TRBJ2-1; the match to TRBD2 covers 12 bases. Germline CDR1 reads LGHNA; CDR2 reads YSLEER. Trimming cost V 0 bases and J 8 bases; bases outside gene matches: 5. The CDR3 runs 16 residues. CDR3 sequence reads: CASSQDKGLAGHEQFF. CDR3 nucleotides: TGCGCCAGCAGCCAAGATAAGGGACTAGCGGGCCATGAGCAGTTCTTC.

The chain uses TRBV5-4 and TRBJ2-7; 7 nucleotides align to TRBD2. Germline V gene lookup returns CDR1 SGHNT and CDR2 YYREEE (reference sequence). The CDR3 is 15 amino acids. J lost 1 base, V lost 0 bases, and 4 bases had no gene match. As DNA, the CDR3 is TGTGCCAGCAGCTTGGAGGGAGGGGAATCCTACGAGCAGTACTTC. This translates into CASSLEGGESYEQYF. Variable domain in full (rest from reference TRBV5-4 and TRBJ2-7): ETGVTQSPTHLIKTRGQQVTLRCSSQSGHNTVSWYQQALGQGPQFIFQYYREEENGRGNFPPRFSGLQFPNYSSELNVNALELDDSALYLCASSLEGGESYEQYFGPGTRLTVT.

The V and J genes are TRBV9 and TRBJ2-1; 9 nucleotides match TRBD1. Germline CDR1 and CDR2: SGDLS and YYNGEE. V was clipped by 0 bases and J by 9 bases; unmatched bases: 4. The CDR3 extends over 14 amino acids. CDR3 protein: CASSVATGQGEQFF. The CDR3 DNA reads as TGTGCCAGCAGCGTAGCTACGGGACAGGGTGAGCAGTTCTTC.

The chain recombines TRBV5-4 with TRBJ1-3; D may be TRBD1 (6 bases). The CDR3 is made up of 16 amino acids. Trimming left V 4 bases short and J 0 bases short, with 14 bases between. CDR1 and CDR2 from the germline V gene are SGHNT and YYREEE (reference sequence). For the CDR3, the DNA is TGTGCCAGCAGCACGGGACACCGGAGCTCTGGAAACACCATATATTTT. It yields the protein CASSTGHRSSGNTIYF. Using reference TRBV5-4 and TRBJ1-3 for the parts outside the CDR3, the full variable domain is ETGVTQSPTHLIKTRGQQVTLRCSSQSGHNTVSWYQQALGQGPQFIFQYYREEENGRGNFPPRFSGLQFPNYSSELNVNALELDDSALYLCASSTGHRSSGNTIYFGEGSWLTVV.

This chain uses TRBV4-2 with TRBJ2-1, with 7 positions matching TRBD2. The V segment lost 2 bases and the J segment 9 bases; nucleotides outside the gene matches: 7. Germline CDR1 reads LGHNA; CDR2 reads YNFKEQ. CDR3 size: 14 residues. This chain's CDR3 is CASSQRRERGEQFF. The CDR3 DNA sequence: TGTGCCAGCAGCCAACGCAGGGAGCGGGGTGAGCAGTTCTTC.

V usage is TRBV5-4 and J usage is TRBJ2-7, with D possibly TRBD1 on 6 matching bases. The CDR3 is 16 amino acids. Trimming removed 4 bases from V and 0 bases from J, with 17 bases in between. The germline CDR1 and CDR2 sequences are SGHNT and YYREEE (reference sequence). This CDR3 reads CASSPEQGRASYEQYF. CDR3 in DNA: TGTGCCAGCAGCCCCGAACAGGGACGGGCCTCCTACGAGCAGTACTTC.

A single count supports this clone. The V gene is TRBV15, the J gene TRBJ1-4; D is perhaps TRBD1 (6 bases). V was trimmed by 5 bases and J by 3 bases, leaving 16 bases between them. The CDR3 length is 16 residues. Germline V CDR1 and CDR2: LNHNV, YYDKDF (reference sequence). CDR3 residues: CATSPPIAGANEKLFF. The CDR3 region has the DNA TGTGCCACCAGCCCCCCTATCGCAGGGGCTAATGAAAAACTGTTTTTT.

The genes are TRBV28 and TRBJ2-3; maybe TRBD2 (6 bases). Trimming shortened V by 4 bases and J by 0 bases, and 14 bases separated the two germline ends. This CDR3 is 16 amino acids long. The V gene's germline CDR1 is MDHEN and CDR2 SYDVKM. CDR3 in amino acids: CASSSLGGVSTDTQYF. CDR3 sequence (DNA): TGTGCCAGCAGTTCCCTGGGCGGGGTCAGCACAGATACGCAGTATTTT.

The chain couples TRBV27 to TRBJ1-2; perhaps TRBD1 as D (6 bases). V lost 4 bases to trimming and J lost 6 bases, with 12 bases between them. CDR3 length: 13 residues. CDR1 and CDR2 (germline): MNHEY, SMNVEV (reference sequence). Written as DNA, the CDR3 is TGTGCCAGCAGTTCACCAGGGGCGGATGGCTACACCTTC. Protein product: CASSSPGADGYTF.

The CDR3 protein is CASRFGRDGTEAFF. DNA of the CDR3: TGCGCCAGCAGATTCGGACGAGATGGGACTGAAGCTTTCTTT. The chain carries TRBV10-2 and TRBJ1-1; D is unresolved. V was trimmed by 6 bases and J by 5 bases, leaving 16 bases between them. The germline CDR1 and CDR2 sequences are WSHSY and SAAADI. CDR3 length: 14 amino acids.

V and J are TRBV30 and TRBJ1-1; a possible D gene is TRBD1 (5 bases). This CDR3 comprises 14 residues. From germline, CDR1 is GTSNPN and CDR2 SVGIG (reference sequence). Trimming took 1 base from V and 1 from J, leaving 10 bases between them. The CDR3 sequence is CAWSGWGKNTEAFF. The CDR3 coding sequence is TGTGCCTGGAGTGGGTGGGGGAAGAACACTGAAGCTTTCTTT.

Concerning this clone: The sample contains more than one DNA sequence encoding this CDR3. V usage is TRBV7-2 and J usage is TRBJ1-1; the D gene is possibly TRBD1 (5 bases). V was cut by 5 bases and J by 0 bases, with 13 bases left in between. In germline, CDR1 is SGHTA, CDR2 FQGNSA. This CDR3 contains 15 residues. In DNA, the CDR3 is TGTGCCAGCAGCCTCGGAGGGACCTTGAACACTGAAGCTTTCTTT. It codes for CASSLGGTLNTEAFF. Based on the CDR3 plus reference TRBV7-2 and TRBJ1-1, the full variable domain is GAGVSQSPSNKVTEKGKDVELRCDPISGHTALYWYRQSLGQGLEFLIYFQGNSAPDKSGLPSDRFSAERTGGSVSTLTIQRTQQEDSAVYLCASSLGGTLNTEAFFGQGTRLTVV.

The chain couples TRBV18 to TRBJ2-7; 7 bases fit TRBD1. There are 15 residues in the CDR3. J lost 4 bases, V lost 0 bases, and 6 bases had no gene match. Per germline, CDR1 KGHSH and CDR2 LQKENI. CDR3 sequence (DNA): TGTGCCAGCTCACCACCCCAGGGGGTCCTGTACGAGCAGTACTTC. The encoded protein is CASSPPQGVLYEQYF.

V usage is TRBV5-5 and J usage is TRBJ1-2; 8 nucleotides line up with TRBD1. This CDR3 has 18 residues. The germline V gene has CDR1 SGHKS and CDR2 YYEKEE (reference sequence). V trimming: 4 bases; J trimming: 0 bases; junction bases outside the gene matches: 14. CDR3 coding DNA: TGTGCCAGCAGCGCGGGGACAGGTGACTCTTCGACTAACTATGGCTACACCTTC. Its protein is CASSAGTGDSSTNYGYTF.

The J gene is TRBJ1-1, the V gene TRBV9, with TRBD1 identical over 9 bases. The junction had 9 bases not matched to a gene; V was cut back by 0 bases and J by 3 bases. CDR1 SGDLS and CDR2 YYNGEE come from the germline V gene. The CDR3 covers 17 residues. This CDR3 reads CASSVGQGEAIDTEAFF. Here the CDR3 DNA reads TGTGCCAGCAGCGTAGGACAGGGGGAGGCGATAGACACTGAAGCTTTCTTT.